The next 9 T cell receptor beta chains were all read from a single sample in a study of cytomegalovirus exposure and HLA in healthy donors listed by TCRdb under 2017. Receptors were amplified or captured by the immunoSEQ multiplex PCR assay. For the multiplex PCR, a mixture combining 60 forward primers for TCR Vbeta segments and 13 reverse primers for TCR Jbeta segments was used. The table comes from immuneACCESS by way of TCRdb, which keeps in-frame sequences with V and J called. Part of the clones is missing from these tables; in studies checked, under half for an unresolved V gene and the rest for unknown reasons. The sample table contains tens of thousands of clones; only one count was recorded for 55% to 85% of them. The ten largest make up about 9.7% of the sample. The sample was PBMCs. The receptors derive from a woman aged 45-59 years in good health and CMV-seronegative.

The V and J genes are TRBV29-1 and TRBJ2-7; 7 bases align to TRBD2. The CDR3 totals 13 residues. V trimming: 4 bases; J trimming: 5 bases; junction bases outside the gene matches: 8. CDR1 SQVTM and CDR2 ANQGSEA come from the germline V gene. This chain's CDR3 is CSVGREGFHEQYF. CDR3 bases: TGCAGCGTTGGGAGGGAGGGGTTCCACGAGCAGTACTTC.

This clone was seen only once. The genes are TRBV6-1 and TRBJ1-1; 7 bases are shared with TRBD1. Germline V gene lookup returns CDR1 MNHNS and CDR2 SASEGT. J lost 0 bases, V lost 3 bases, and 7 bases had no gene match. CDR3 length: 16 residues. CDR3 in DNA: TGTGCCAGCAGTGATATGACAGGGTGGTTGAACACTGAAGCTTTCTTT. It codes for CASSDMTGWLNTEAFF.

The chain links TRBV9 to TRBJ2-3; tentative D call: TRBD2 (5 bases). With 0 bases removed from V and 1 base from J, the gap between germline ends came to 12 bases. The CDR3 runs 16 residues. Germline V CDR1 and CDR2: SGDLS, YYNGEE. The CDR3 sequence: CASSVGWGSGTDTQYF. CDR3 sequence (DNA): TGTGCCAGCAGCGTAGGGTGGGGTAGCGGCACAGATACGCAGTATTTT.

Comment on this clone: The junction and the germline gene differ at one end; a read error may be behind it. The J gene is TRBJ1-1, the V gene TRBV7-9; D is unresolved. The CDR3 length is 12 residues. CDR1 and CDR2 from the germline V gene are SEHNR and FQNEAQ (reference sequence). CDR3 residues: CSSSFFGTEAFF. In nucleotides, the CDR3 is TGTTCCAGCAGCTTTTTCGGCACTGAAGCTTTCTTT.

The chain combines TRBV9 with TRBJ1-4; 9 bases match TRBD1. J was trimmed by 8 bases and V by 3 bases; bases with no gene match: 8. There are 15 residues in the CDR3. Germline V gene lookup returns CDR1 SGDLS and CDR2 YYNGEE. CDR3 bases: TGTGCCAGCAGCGCCACGGGACAGGGATGGGAAAAACTGTTTTTT. This sequence encodes CASSATGQGWEKLFF.

The chain links TRBV11-2 to TRBJ1-1, with D uncertain. The germline V gene has CDR1 SGHAT and CDR2 FQNNGV. This CDR3 contains 15 residues. Trimming left V 0 bases short and J 1 base short, with 9 bases between. The chain's CDR3 is CASSLESRSNTEAFF. CDR3 nucleotides: TGTGCCAGCAGCTTAGAAAGCCGGTCGAACACTGAAGCTTTCTTT.

The chain joins TRBV6-1 to TRBJ1-3, with D possibly being TRBD1 (5 bases). The CDR3 has 15 amino acids. The germline V and J ends were trimmed by 3 bases and 3 bases, with 12 bases remaining between them. Looked up from germline, CDR1 is MNHNS and CDR2 is SASEGT. The CDR3 reads CASSEGGRLGNTIYF. The CDR3 DNA sequence: TGTGCCAGCAGTGAGGGGGGACGGCTTGGAAACACCATATATTTT.

DNA for the CDR3: TGTGCTGACAAGGAGGGGTTCAATCAGCCCCAGCATTTT. Translation: CADKEGFNQPQHF. J is TRBJ1-5 and V is TRBV7-6; D is possibly TRBD1 (5 bases). The CDR3 has 13 residues. The germline V gene encodes CDR1 SGHVS and CDR2 FNYEAQ.

CDR3 nucleotides: TGTGCCAGCAGTTACTCTCGGACAGGCGTCTACGAGCAGTACTTC. Its protein product is CASSYSRTGVYEQYF. The V call is TRBV6-5, the J call TRBJ2-7; 7 positions agree with TRBD1. This CDR3 has 15 amino acids. J lost 3 bases, V lost 0 bases, and 5 bases had no gene match. Germline-derived CDR1 and CDR2 are MNHEY and SVGAGI.